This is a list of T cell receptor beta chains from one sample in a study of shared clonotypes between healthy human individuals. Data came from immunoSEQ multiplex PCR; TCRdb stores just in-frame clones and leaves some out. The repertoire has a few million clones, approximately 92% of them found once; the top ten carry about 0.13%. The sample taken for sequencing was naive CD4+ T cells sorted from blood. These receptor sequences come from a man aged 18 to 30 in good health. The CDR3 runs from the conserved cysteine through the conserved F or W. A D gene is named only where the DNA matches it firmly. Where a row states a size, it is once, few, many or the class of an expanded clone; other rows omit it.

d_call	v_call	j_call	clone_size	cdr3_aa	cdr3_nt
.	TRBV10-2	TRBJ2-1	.	CASSLNNEQFF	TGCGCCAGCAGCTTAAACAATGAGCAGTTCTTC
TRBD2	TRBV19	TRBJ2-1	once	CASSTPRWSGGYNEQFF	TGTGCCAGTAGTACCCCCCGGTGGAGCGGGGGGTACAATGAGCAGTTCTTC
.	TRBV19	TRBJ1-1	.	CASSIRGLTEAFF	TGTGCCAGTAGTATCCGGGGTCTCACTGAAGCTTTCTTT
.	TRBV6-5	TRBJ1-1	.	CASSLQGPFSEAFF	TGTGCCAGCAGTTTACAGGGTCCCTTCTCTGAAGCTTTCTTT
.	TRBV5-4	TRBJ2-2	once	CASSSSPRNTGELFF	TGTGCCAGCAGTTCATCCCCCCGCAACACCGGGGAGCTGTTTTTT
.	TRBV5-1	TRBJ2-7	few	CASSLDGGDSYEQYF	TGCGCCAGCAGCTTGGACGGAGGCGACTCCTACGAGCAGTACTTC
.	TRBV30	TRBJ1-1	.	CAWSKMNTEAFF	TGTGCCTGGAGTAAAATGAACACTGAAGCTTTCTTT
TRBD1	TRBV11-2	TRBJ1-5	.	CASSRDRDNQPQHF	TGTGCCAGCAGCCGGGACAGGGACAATCAGCCCCAGCATTTT
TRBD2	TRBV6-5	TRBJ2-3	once	CASSRLAGVRDTQYF	TGTGCCAGCAGTCGACTAGCGGGGGTTAGGGATACGCAGTATTTT
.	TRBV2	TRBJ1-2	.	CASRKDTYGYTF	TGTGCCAGCAGGAAGGACACCTATGGCTACACCTTC
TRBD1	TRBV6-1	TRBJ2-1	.	CASSAQPTGPSYNEQFF	TGTGCCAGCAGTGCCCAGCCGACAGGGCCCTCCTACAATGAGCAGTTCTTC
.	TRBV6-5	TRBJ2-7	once	CASRTVGGYEQYF	TGTGCCAGCAGGACTGTAGGGGGTTACGAGCAGTACTTC
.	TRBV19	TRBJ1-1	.	CASSIGGGANTEAFF	TGTGCCAGTAGTATCGGTGGAGGGGCTAACACTGAAGCTTTCTTT
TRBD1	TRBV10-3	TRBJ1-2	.	CAIRPRDSDLLNYGYTF	TGTGCCATCAGGCCCCGGGACAGCGACCTCCTTAACTATGGCTACACCTTC
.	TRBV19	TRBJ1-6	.	CASSMERDNSPLHF	TGTGCCAGTAGTATGGAAAGGGATAATTCACCCCTCCACTTT
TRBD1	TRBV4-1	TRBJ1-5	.	CASSRTGGGNQPQHF	TGCGCCAGCAGTCGGACAGGGGGAGGCAATCAGCCCCAGCATTTT
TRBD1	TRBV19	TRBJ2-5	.	CASRPQGEETQYF	TGTGCCAGTAGACCTCAGGGGGAAGAGACCCAGTACTTC
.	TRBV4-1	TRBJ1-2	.	CASSQGGYYGYTF	TGCGCCAGCAGCCAAGGAGGGTACTATGGCTACACCTTC
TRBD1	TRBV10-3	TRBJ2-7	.	CAIRDDRGPYEQYF	TGTGCCATCAGGGACGACAGGGGTCCCTACGAGCAGTACTTC
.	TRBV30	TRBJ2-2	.	CAWTPPNTGELFF	TGTGCCTGGACCCCCCCGAATACCGGGGAGCTGTTTTTT
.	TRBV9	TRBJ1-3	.	CASSVEDLSGNTIYF	TGTGCCAGCAGCGTAGAAGACCTCTCTGGAAACACCATATATTTT
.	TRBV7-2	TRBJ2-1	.	CASSLERLLSSYNEQFF	TGTGCCAGCAGCTTAGAAAGGTTGCTTAGCTCCTACAATGAGCAGTTCTTC
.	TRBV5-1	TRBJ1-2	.	CASSLGTGYGYTF	TGCGCCAGCAGCTTGGGGACTGGCTATGGCTACACCTTC
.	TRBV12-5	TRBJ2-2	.	CASGSAPNTGELFF	TGTGCTAGTGGTTCTGCCCCGAACACCGGGGAGCTGTTTTTT
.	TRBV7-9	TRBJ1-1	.	CASSGRLGLADTEAFF	TGTGCCAGCAGCGGACGTCTGGGTCTGGCGGACACTGAAGCTTTCTTT
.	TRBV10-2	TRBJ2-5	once	CASSESAASKETQYF	TGCGCCAGCAGTGAGTCGGCGGCTAGCAAAGAGACCCAGTACTTC
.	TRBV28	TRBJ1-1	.	CASSFSVQTEAFF	TGTGCCAGCAGTTTTTCAGTCCAAACTGAAGCTTTCTTT
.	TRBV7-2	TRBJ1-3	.	CASREGSPSGNTIYF	TGTGCCAGCCGTGAGGGGAGTCCCTCTGGAAACACCATATATTTT
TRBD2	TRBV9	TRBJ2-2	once	CASSVDPNGGAGELFF	TGTGCCAGCAGCGTAGACCCTAACGGGGGGGCCGGGGAGCTGTTTTTT
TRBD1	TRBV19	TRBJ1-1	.	CASSDRGAGKTEAFF	TGTGCCAGTTCGGACAGGGGGGCGGGAAAGACTGAAGCTTTCTTT
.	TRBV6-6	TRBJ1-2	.	CASSYSWGVDGYTF	TGTGCCAGCAGTTACTCATGGGGGGTTGATGGCTACACCTTC
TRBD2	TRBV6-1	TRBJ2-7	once	CASSARGSYEQYF	TGTGCCAGCAGTGCGCGGGGGTCGTACGAGCAGTACTTC
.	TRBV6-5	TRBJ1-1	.	CASSYSIPGVTEAFF	TGTGCCAGCAGTTACTCGATACCGGGGGTGACTGAAGCTTTCTTT
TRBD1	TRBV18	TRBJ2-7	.	CASSPGQGAYEQYF	TGTGCCAGCTCACCGGGACAGGGCGCATACGAGCAGTACTTC
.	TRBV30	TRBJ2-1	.	CAWSSANEQFF	TGTGCCTGGAGTTCGGCGAATGAGCAGTTCTTC
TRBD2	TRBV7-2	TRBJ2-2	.	CASSPGLASTGELFF	TGTGCCAGCAGCCCCGGACTAGCGAGCACCGGGGAGCTGTTTTTT
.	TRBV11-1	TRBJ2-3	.	CASSLAAEVRTDTQYF	TGTGCCAGCAGCTTAGCGGCTGAGGTTAGGACAGATACGCAGTATTTT
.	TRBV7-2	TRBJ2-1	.	CASSKNPYNEQFF	TGTGCCAGCAGCAAGAACCCTTACAATGAGCAGTTCTTC
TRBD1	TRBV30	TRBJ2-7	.	CAWSVGRGHYEQYF	TGTGCCTGGAGTGTTGGCAGGGGGCACTACGAGCAGTACTTC
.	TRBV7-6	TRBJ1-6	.	CASSLDRYSPLHF	TGTGCCAGCAGCTTGGATCGATATTCACCCCTCCACTTT
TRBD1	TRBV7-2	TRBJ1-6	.	CASSLGLGQGASPLHF	TGTGCCAGCAGCTTAGGATTAGGCCAGGGGGCTTCACCCCTCCACTTT
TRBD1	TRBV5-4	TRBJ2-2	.	CASTRTGRRSTGELFF	TGTGCCAGCACCAGGACAGGGCGGAGGAGCACCGGGGAGCTGTTTTTT
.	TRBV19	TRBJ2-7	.	CASSIDLGGYEQYF	TGTGCCAGTAGTATAGATCTCGGAGGCTACGAGCAGTACTTC
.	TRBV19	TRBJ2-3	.	CASSVELSGFVTQYF	TGTGCCAGTAGTGTGGAACTCTCGGGATTTGTTACGCAGTATTTT
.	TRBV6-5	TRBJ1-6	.	CASSRQTDMNSPLHF	TGTGCCAGCAGTCGCCAAACAGACATGAATTCACCCCTCCACTTT
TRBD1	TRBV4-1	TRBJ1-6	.	CASSQGQGSPFYNSPLHF	TGCGCCAGCAGCCAAGGACAGGGGTCCCCCTTCTATAATTCACCCCTCCACTTT
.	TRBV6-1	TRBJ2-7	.	CASSDTGVRYEQYF	TGTGCCAGCAGTGACACGGGGGTTAGATACGAGCAGTACTTC
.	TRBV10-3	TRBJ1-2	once	CATYPNRGGQVGDYTF	TGTGCCACCTACCCCAATCGGGGCGGGCAGGTCGGTGACTACACCTTC
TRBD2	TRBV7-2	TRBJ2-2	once	CASSLVAGVNTGELFF	TGTGCCAGCAGCTTAGTAGCGGGAGTTAACACCGGGGAGCTGTTTTTT
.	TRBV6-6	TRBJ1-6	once	CASSYSGRASSPLHF	TGTGCCAGCAGTTACTCGGGCAGGGCTAGTTCACCCCTCCACTTT
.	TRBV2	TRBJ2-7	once	CASRARSYEQYF	TGTGCCAGCAGGGCTAGGTCCTACGAGCAGTACTTC
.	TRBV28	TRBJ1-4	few	CASSSRTVTNEKLFF	TGTGCCAGCAGTTCCCGGACAGTAACTAATGAAAAACTGTTTTTT
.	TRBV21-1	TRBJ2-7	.	CASSKAAGQETTYEQYF	TGTGCCAGCAGCAAAGCGGCTGGGCAGGAGACTACCTACGAGCAGTACTTC
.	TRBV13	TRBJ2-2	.	CASSPRRDAGELFF	TGTGCCAGCAGCCCCCGGCGTGATGCCGGGGAGCTGTTTTTT